The 3 T cell receptor beta chains below were found in one sample sequenced in a study of shared clonotypes between healthy human individuals. This table comes from immunoSEQ multiplex PCR, and its TCRdb copy is limited to in-frame clones, with some not included. The table shows roughly 2.6 million clones, with about 92% occurring only once. Sequences were obtained from naive CD4+ T cells sorted from blood. Subset denoted: CD45RA+ positively selected. Receptor source: a young man in good health.

The genes are TRBV5-1 and TRBJ2-3; 7 bases are shared with TRBD2. V was clipped by 4 bases and J by 1 base; unmatched bases: 6. Germline V lookup: CDR1 SGHRS, CDR2 YFSETQ. The CDR3 has 15 amino acids. The CDR3 sequence: CASSPVRGGTDTQYF. The DNA for the CDR3 is TGCGCCAGCAGCCCCGTCCGGGGGGGCACAGATACGCAGTATTTT.

V and J are TRBV4-1 and TRBJ1-5; D is ambiguous. Per germline, CDR1 MGHRA and CDR2 YSYEKL. Trimming removed 2 bases from V and 1 base from J, with 9 bases in between. The CDR3 spans 15 residues. The CDR3 nucleotides are TGCGCCAGCAGCCAATACGGGTTAAGCAATCAGCCCCAGCATTTT. This encodes CASSQYGLSNQPQHF.

The rearrangement joins TRBV29-1 to TRBJ2-6; D is perhaps TRBD1 (6 bases). V dropped 6 bases and J dropped 0 bases, with 6 bases sitting between them. Germline CDR1 SQVTM, CDR2 ANQGSEA. This CDR3 is built from 13 residues. The chain's CDR3 is CSVTGSGANVLTF. The CDR3 coding sequence is TGCAGCGTGACAGGCTCTGGGGCCAACGTCCTGACTTTC.